One and the same sample provided the 5 T cell receptor beta chains below, sequenced in a study of T-cell memory formation after mild COVID-19 (dated by TCRdb to the early 2020s). Library preparation was by 5' RACE. Sequencing used an Illumina NovaSeq 6000. The public reads were quality trimmed at Q25 with fastp and then assembled into clones with MiXCR by TCRdb, keeping productive beta chains. All rows with the same CDR3 protein become a single entry with the most common DNA and genes. This sample is represented by 400,000 to 500,000 distinct CDR3 sequences; 20% to 25% of them were singletons. The ten largest account for around 8.8% of the sample. Material: PBMCs or a T cell subset sorted from them (not recorded which). Source of these receptors: an adult woman who had mild COVID-19 (a few samples of this study predate the infection). The sample titles of this study are shuffled in the database, so cell type and time point are left out; the donor was told from shared clones.

The table lists this clonotype with a few counts. The J gene is TRBJ1-1, the V gene TRBV12-3 or TRBV12-4; possible D gene TRBD1, 5 bases. V shed 5 bases and J shed 6 bases, with 19 bases lying between them. This CDR3 has 15 amino acids. The CDR3, as DNA: TGTGCCAGCAGTACCAGGGTTCGCGGTAACGCTGAAGCTTTCTTT. Translating it yields CASSTRVRGNAEAFF.

The chain joins TRBV11-2 to TRBJ2-7, with D unclear. V dropped 1 base and J dropped 4 bases, with 8 bases sitting between them. This CDR3 contains 13 residues. The germline V gene encodes CDR1 SGHAT and CDR2 FQNNGV. CDR3 loop: CASSLGKGYEQYF. CDR3 DNA sequence: TGTGCCAGCAGCTTAGGGAAGGGTTACGAGCAGTACTTC. The full variable domain, completed using reference TRBV11-2 and TRBJ2-7, is EAGVAQSPRYKIIEKRQSVAFWCNPISGHATLYWYQQILGQGPKLLIQFQNNGVVDDSQLPKDRFSAERLKGVDSTLKIQPAKLEDSAVYLCASSLGKGYEQYFGPGTRLTVT.

The chain is built from TRBV7-2 and TRBJ2-7; D remains unclear. The CDR3 length is 14 residues. Trimming took off 8 bases at V and 4 bases at J, with 18 bases between the two ends. Germline CDR1 SGHTA, CDR2 FQGNSA. The CDR3 bases are TGTGCCAGCGCCGCCCAGAACCGGCTGTACGAGCAGTACTTC. Its protein product is CASAAQNRLYEQYF.

V gene TRBV5-1 combines with J gene TRBJ2-7, with 9 bases fitting TRBD2. V shed 4 bases, J shed 0 bases, and the junction held 14 bases outside the gene matches. CDR1 and CDR2 from the germline V gene are SGHRS and YFSETQ. The CDR3 covers 18 residues. The CDR3 DNA sequence: TGCGCCAGCAGCCCGATGGGTAGCGGGGGCCTAAGCTCCTACGAGCAGTACTTC. Encoded protein: CASSPMGSGGLSSYEQYF. The full variable domain, with the rest looked up from reference TRBV5-1 and TRBJ2-7, is KAGVTQTPRYLIKTRGQQVTLSCSPISGHRSVSWYQQTPGQGLQFLFEYFSETQRNKGNFPGRFSGRQFSNSRSEMNVSTLELGDSALYLCASSPMGSGGLSSYEQYFGPGTRLTVT.

The chain joins TRBV28 to TRBJ1-6; D is ambiguous. The V and J ends lost 5 bases and 7 bases respectively, with 9 bases between them. The germline V gene has CDR1 MDHEN and CDR2 SYDVKM. This CDR3 region has 13 residues. CDR3 sequence reads: CASSRSVNSPLHF. In nucleotides, the CDR3 is TGTGCCAGCAGTCGGTCAGTAAATTCACCCCTCCACTTT.